Following are 29 T cell receptor beta chains from one sample sequenced in a study of CD8+ T cells in alopecia areata. cDNA prepared by RNA extraction and subsequent reverse transcription served as the template for sequencing. Data came from immunoSEQ multiplex PCR; TCRdb stores just in-frame clones and leaves some out. The repertoire includes fewer than 200,000 clones, around 71% of them detected once, and approximately 10% sits in the top ten. The sequences come from CD8+ T cells sorted from blood, collected at week 0. Receptors originate from a human donor with alopecia areata.

This clone was seen only a few times. The rearrangement joins TRBV10-3 to TRBJ2-3; 8 nucleotides line up with TRBD1. Germline CDR1 reads ENHRY; CDR2 reads SYGVKD. CDR3 length: 15 amino acids. V shed 0 bases, J shed 4 bases, and the junction held 3 bases outside the gene matches. The CDR3 loop is CAISESSGGADTQYF. CDR3 coding DNA: TGTGCCATCAGTGAGTCGTCAGGGGGCGCAGATACGCAGTATTTT.

This chain uses TRBV7-9 with TRBJ2-5; TRBD2 matches at 11 bases. V was clipped by 7 bases and J by 5 bases; unmatched bases: 9. The CDR3 covers 15 residues. Germline loops: CDR1 SEHNR, CDR2 FQNEAQ (reference sequence). The DNA of the CDR3 is TGTGCCAGCACCATTAGCGGGGGGGCCAGGGAGACCCAGTACTTC. This codes for CASTISGGARETQYF.

The V and J genes are TRBV15 and TRBJ1-2; TRBD1 is a possible D gene (5 bases). Germline V gene data show CDR1 as LNHNV and CDR2 as YYDKDF (reference sequence). Deletions cut 1 base from V and 4 bases from J, with 10 bases between. The CDR3 covers 14 residues. In DNA form, the CDR3 reads TGTGCCACCAGCAGAGGCCCAGGGACCTATGGCTACACCTTC. Residues: CATSRGPGTYGYTF.

The V gene is TRBV18, the J gene TRBJ1-1; D is unresolved. This CDR3 comprises 17 residues. Germline CDR1 KGHSH, CDR2 LQKENI. With 3 bases removed from V and 6 bases from J, the gap between germline ends came to 23 bases. For the CDR3, the DNA is TGTGCCAGCTCACCGGCTTGGACGGACGGACCCTTTTCTGAAGCTTTCTTT. It is translated as CASSPAWTDGPFSEAFF.

The chain joins TRBV2 to TRBJ2-7, with TRBD1 matching 10 bases. The CDR3 covers 13 residues. Germline V CDR1 and CDR2: SNHLY, FYNNEI. V lost 7 bases and J lost 5; bases outside the gene matches: 5. The CDR3 region is CASTGTGVNEQYF. The CDR3 DNA is TGTGCCAGCACCGGGACAGGGGTGAACGAGCAGTACTTC.

This sequence joins TRBV11-2 and TRBJ2-2; TRBD1 is a possible D gene (6 bases). CDR1 and CDR2 from the germline V gene are SGHAT and FQNNGV. This CDR3 is 16 amino acids long. With 4 bases removed from V and 2 bases from J, the gap between germline ends came to 14 bases. The CDR3 reads CASSSPGTLNTGELFF. For the CDR3, the DNA is TGTGCCAGCAGCTCTCCCGGGACACTTAACACCGGGGAGCTGTTTTTT.

This clone has a handful of counts. The chain recombines TRBV5-1 with TRBJ1-1; D remains unclear. The CDR3 contains 14 residues. Germline lookup yields CDR1 SGHRS and CDR2 YFSETQ. V dropped 1 base and J dropped 1 base, with 8 bases sitting between them. The CDR3 loop reads CASSLNPGNTEAFF. In nucleotides, the CDR3 is TGCGCCAGCAGCTTGAACCCAGGGAACACTGAAGCTTTCTTT.

The V call is TRBV29-1, the J call TRBJ1-2; D is possibly TRBD1 (5 bases). CDR1 SQVTM and CDR2 ANQGSEA come from the germline V gene. There are 14 residues in the CDR3. The germline V and J ends were trimmed by 7 bases and 4 bases, with 19 bases remaining between them. CDR3 DNA sequence: TGCAGCGCCACTGGCGCGGGGCAGGCCTATGGCTACACCTTC. It translates to CSATGAGQAYGYTF.

This clone has a single count. The chain carries TRBV5-6 and TRBJ1-6, with 10 nucleotides matching TRBD1. The CDR3 is made up of 14 amino acids. The germline V gene encodes CDR1 SGHDT and CDR2 YYEEEE. The ends lost 2 bases at V and 14 bases at J; junction bases unmatched: 7. The CDR3 DNA sequence: TGTGCCAGCAGCTTAGGGACAGGGGACTACACCCTCCACTTT. Translated: CASSLGTGDYTLHF.

The rearrangement links TRBV5-1 to TRBJ1-6, with D maybe TRBD1 (5 bases). V was shortened by 0 bases and J by 10 bases, with 11 bases between the two germline ends. The CDR3 runs to 14 residues. In germline, CDR1 is SGHRS, CDR2 YFSETQ. The CDR3 loop reads CASSLEPRDSPLHF. The CDR3 nucleotides are TGCGCCAGCAGCTTGGAGCCCCGGGACTCACCCCTCCACTTT.

This clone was observed a handful of times. The chain combines TRBV29-1 with TRBJ2-1; D uncertain. This CDR3 comprises 13 residues. V was cut by 7 bases and J by 6 bases, with 16 bases left in between. Germline CDR1 is SQVTM and CDR2 is ANQGSEA. In DNA, the CDR3 is TGCAGCGCCTACGCCGGACCCCTCAATGAGCAGTTCTTC. It encodes CSAYAGPLNEQFF.

The CDR3 here is CASSEGFFGGYTF. CDR3 DNA: TGTGCCAGCAGTGAAGGGTTTTTCGGTGGCTACACCTTC. This rearrangement joins TRBV25-1 to TRBJ1-2; no clear D. The CDR3 sequence is 13 residues long. Germline CDR1 reads MGHDK; CDR2 reads SYGVNS. V was clipped by 2 bases and J by 7 bases, with 11 bases between them.

This clone was picked up a small number of times. The rearrangement uses TRBV5-6 and TRBJ2-5; TRBD1 matches at 8 bases. Trimming removed 4 bases from V and 6 bases from J; junction bases left unmatched: 8. CDR1 SGHDT and CDR2 YYEEEE come from the germline V gene. The CDR3 extends over 14 amino acids. The CDR3 reads CASSMTGAAKTQYF. The CDR3 nucleotides read TGTGCCAGCAGCATGACAGGGGCGGCGAAGACCCAGTACTTC.

A few counts support this clone. This rearrangement joins TRBV7-8 to TRBJ1-4; possibly TRBD1 for D (6 bases). With 7 bases removed from V and 11 bases from J, the gap between germline ends came to 23 bases. The germline V gene has CDR1 SGHVS and CDR2 FQNEAQ. CDR3 length: 15 residues. This chain's CDR3 is CASNAEDSPPGKLFF. As DNA, the CDR3 is TGTGCCAGCAACGCAGAGGACAGCCCACCGGGGAAACTGTTTTTT.

The rearrangement links TRBV10-3 to TRBJ2-7; the match to TRBD1 covers 9 bases. Germline loops: CDR1 ENHRY, CDR2 SYGVKD. This CDR3 spans 13 amino acids. The V and J ends lost 7 bases and 2 bases, in that order; junction bases with no gene match: 3. The CDR3 coding sequence is TGTGCCATCACCGGGGACAGGGCCTACGAGCAGTACTTC. As protein: CAITGDRAYEQYF.

This chain connects TRBV30 to TRBJ2-1, with D perhaps TRBD1 (5 bases). Germline values: CDR1 GTSNPN, CDR2 SVGIG (reference sequence). The V and J ends lost 2 bases and 4 bases respectively, with 9 bases between them. This CDR3 has 13 residues. CDR3 amino acids: CAWSMDTYNEQFF. CDR3 nucleotide sequence: TGTGCCTGGAGTATGGACACTTACAATGAGCAGTTCTTC.

This chain links TRBV25-1 with TRBJ1-5; possibly TRBD1 for D (5 bases). This CDR3 contains 15 residues. Trimming cost V 5 bases and J 4 bases, with 15 bases left between them. Germline V gene sequence: CDR1 MGHDK, CDR2 SYGVNS. This CDR3 reads CASSPGAGWNQPQHF. The CDR3 region has the DNA TGTGCCAGCAGTCCCGGGGCAGGGTGGAATCAGCCCCAGCATTTT.

By share, this clone counts as medium-sized. The chain employs TRBV30 and TRBJ2-3, with a weak D call TRBD2 (6 bases). V dropped 2 bases and J dropped 4 bases, with 13 bases sitting between them. The CDR3 consists of 14 residues. CDR1 and CDR2 from the germline V gene are GTSNPN and SVGIG (reference sequence). This CDR3 is CAWSLFSGADTQYF. The DNA of the CDR3 is TGTGCCTGGAGTCTCTTTTCGGGGGCAGATACGCAGTATTTT.

The chain recombines TRBV2 with TRBJ2-5, with D maybe TRBD1 (7 bases). The V and J ends lost 6 bases and 0 bases respectively, with 14 bases between them. CDR1 is SNHLY, CDR2 FYNNEI, per germline. The CDR3 runs 15 residues. CDR3 bases: TGTGCCAGCAGGGAGGGGGCTCCGTACCAAGAGACCCAGTACTTC. It codes for CASREGAPYQETQYF.

The chain is built from TRBV10-3 and TRBJ2-3; 9 nucleotides match TRBD1. This CDR3 has 15 amino acids. The germline V gene encodes CDR1 ENHRY and CDR2 SYGVKD. J gave up 2 bases and V 3 bases, and 3 bases lay outside the gene matches. The CDR3 nucleotides are TGTGCCATCAGTGATTGGGACAGGGACACAGATACGCAGTATTTT. It translates to CAISDWDRDTDTQYF.

The gene calls are TRBV6-5 and TRBJ2-7; 7 nucleotides match TRBD2. Per the germline V gene, CDR1 is MNHEY and CDR2 is SVGAGI. The CDR3 spans 15 residues. Trimming at V came to 0 bases and at J to 4 bases, leaving 6 bases not matched to a gene. CDR3 sequence (DNA): TGTGCCAGCAGTTACTCCCGGGGGGATAAGTACGAGCAGTACTTC. Translated: CASSYSRGDKYEQYF.

V and J are TRBV6-5 and TRBJ1-2; 8 bases map to TRBD1. The V gene's germline CDR1 is MNHEY and CDR2 SVGAGI. The CDR3 totals 15 residues. Trimming removed 6 bases from V and 4 bases from J; junction bases left unmatched: 10. This CDR3 is CASRPLPDRGYGYTF. CDR3 nucleotides: TGTGCCAGCAGACCCCTTCCCGACAGGGGCTATGGCTACACCTTC.

The J gene is TRBJ2-1, the V gene TRBV7-7, with TRBD1 matching over 8 bases. The length of the CDR3 is 17 residues. Germline-derived CDR1 and CDR2 are SSHAT and FNYEAQ (reference sequence). J was trimmed by 6 bases and V by 5 bases; bases with no gene match: 15. The CDR3 bases are TGTGCCAGCAGCCAGCGTCCAGGGGGCATTCCGGGCAATGAGCAGTTCTTC. It is translated as CASSQRPGGIPGNEQFF.

This chain uses TRBV15 with TRBJ1-5, with D tentatively TRBD1 (5 bases). This CDR3 contains 15 residues. Trimming took off 4 bases at V and 1 base at J, with 11 bases between the two ends. Per the germline V gene, CDR1 is LNHNV and CDR2 is YYDKDF (reference sequence). The CDR3 DNA is TGTGCCACCAGCACCCTCCGGGACAGCAATCAGCCCCAGCATTTT. Encoded protein: CATSTLRDSNQPQHF.

The chain uses TRBV14 and TRBJ2-7; TRBD1 agrees at 9 bases. The V gene's germline CDR1 is SGHDN and CDR2 FVKESK. CDR3 length: 14 residues. V lost 1 base and J lost 6; bases outside the gene matches: 4. CDR3 in amino acids: CASSQGGTGSEQYF. The CDR3 nucleotides read TGTGCCAGCAGCCAAGGAGGGACAGGGTCCGAGCAGTACTTC.

The rearrangement uses TRBV5-1 and TRBJ2-1, with D perhaps given as TRBD1 or TRBD2 (5 bases each). CDR1 is SGHRS, CDR2 YFSETQ, per germline. Trimming pared 5 bases from V and 3 bases from J, leaving 9 bases between. This CDR3 comprises 13 residues. CDR3 DNA: TGCGCCAGCAGACTAGGGGTCTACAATGAGCAGTTCTTC. Translating it yields CASRLGVYNEQFF.

The chain couples TRBV7-9 to TRBJ2-5, with D perhaps matching TRBD1 or TRBD2 (5 bases each). There are 14 residues in the CDR3. The germline V gene has CDR1 SEHNR and CDR2 FQNEAQ (reference sequence). Trimming left V 5 bases short and J 7 bases short, with 17 bases between. The CDR3: CASSRDGLVGTQYF. The CDR3 DNA is TGTGCCAGCAGCCGGGACGGGCTAGTTGGGACCCAGTACTTC. The full variable domain, with the rest looked up from reference TRBV7-9 and TRBJ2-5, is DTGVSQNPRHKITKRGQNVTFRCDPISEHNRLYWYRQTLGQGPEFLTYFQNEAQLEKSRLLSDRFSAERPKGSFSTLEIQRTEQGDSAMYLCASSRDGLVGTQYFGPGTRLLVL.

This clone was seen only a few times. CDR3 DNA: TGTGCCTGGAGTTCGGGGAACACTGAAGCTTTCTTT. This sequence encodes CAWSSGNTEAFF. The rearrangement joins TRBV30 to TRBJ1-1; no clear D. CDR3 length: 12 residues. Germline CDR1 is GTSNPN and CDR2 is SVGIG (reference sequence). The germline V and J ends were trimmed by 2 bases and 1 base, with 5 bases remaining between them. Combining the CDR3 with reference TRBV30 and TRBJ1-1 gives the whole variable domain SQTIHQWPATLVQPVGSPLSLECTVEGTSNPNLYWYRQAAGRGLQLLFYSVGIGQISSEVPQNLSASRPQDRQFILSSKKLLLSDSGFYLCAWSSGNTEAFFGQGTRLTVV.

V is TRBV29-1 and J is TRBJ2-7, with 10 nucleotides matching TRBD1. This CDR3 spans 12 amino acids. Per germline, CDR1 SQVTM and CDR2 ANQGSEA. V gave up 5 bases and J gave up 3 bases; unmatched junction bases: 1. CDR3 sequence reads: CSVRTGGYEQYF. The CDR3 nucleotides read TGCAGCGTTAGGACAGGGGGCTACGAGCAGTACTTC.